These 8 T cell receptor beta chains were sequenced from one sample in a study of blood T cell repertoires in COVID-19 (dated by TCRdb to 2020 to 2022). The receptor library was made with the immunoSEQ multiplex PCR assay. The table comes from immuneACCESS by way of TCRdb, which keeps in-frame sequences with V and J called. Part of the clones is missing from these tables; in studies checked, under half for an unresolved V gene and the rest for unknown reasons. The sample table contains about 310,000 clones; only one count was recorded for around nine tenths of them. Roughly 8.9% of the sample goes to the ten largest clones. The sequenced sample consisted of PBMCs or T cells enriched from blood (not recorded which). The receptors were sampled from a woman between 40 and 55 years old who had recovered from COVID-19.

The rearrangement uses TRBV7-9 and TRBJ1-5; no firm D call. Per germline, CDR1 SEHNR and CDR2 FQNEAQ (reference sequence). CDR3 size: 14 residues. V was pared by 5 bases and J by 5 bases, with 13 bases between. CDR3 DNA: TGTGCCAGCAGCCTTGAAGGAGCGGATCAGCCCCAGCATTTT. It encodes CASSLEGADQPQHF.

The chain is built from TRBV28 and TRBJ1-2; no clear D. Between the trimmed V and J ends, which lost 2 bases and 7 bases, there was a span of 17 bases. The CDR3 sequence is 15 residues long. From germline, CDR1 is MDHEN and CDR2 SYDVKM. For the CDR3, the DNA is TGTGCCAGCAGTTTACCTGCCGGCCCCGCGGGTGGCTACACCTTC. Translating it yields CASSLPAGPAGGYTF.

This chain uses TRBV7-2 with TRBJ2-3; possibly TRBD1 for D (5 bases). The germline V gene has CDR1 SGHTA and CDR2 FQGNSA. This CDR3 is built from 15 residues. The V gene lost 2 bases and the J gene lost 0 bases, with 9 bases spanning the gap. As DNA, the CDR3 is TGTGCCAGCAGCTTATTAGGGGCTAGCACAGATACGCAGTATTTT. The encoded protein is CASSLLGASTDTQYF.

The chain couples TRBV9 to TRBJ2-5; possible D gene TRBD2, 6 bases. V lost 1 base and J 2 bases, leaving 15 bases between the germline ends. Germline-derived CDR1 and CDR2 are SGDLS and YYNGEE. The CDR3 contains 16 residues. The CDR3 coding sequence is TGTGCCAGCAGCGTATCAGGCGGGGTAGATCAAGAGACCCAGTACTTC. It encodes CASSVSGGVDQETQYF. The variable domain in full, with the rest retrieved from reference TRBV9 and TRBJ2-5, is DSGVTQTPKHLITATGQRVTLRCSPRSGDLSVYWYQQSLDQGLQFLIQYYNGEERAKGNILERFSAQQFPDLHSELNLSSLELGDSALYFCASSVSGGVDQETQYFGPGTRLLVL.

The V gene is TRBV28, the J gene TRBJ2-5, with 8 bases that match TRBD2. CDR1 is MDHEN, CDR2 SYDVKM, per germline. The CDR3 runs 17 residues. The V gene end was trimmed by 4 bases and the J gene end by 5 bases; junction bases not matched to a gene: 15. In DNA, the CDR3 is TGTGCCAGCAGTTCCCCAACACCGGCGGGGGGTGTCGAGACCCAGTACTTC. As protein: CASSSPTPAGGVETQYF.

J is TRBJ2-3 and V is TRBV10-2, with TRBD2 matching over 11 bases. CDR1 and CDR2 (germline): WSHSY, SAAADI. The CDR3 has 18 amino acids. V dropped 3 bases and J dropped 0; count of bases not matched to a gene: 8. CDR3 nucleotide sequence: TGCGCCAGCAGTGACCAAGGGACTAGCGGATTTAGCACAGATACGCAGTATTTT. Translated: CASSDQGTSGFSTDTQYF.

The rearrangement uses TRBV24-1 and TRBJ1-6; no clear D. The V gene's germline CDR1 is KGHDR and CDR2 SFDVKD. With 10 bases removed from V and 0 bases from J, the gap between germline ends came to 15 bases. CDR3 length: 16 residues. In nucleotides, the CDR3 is TGTGCCACTACTTATCTTAGGAGCTCCTATAATTCACCCCTCCACTTT. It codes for CATTYLRSSYNSPLHF.

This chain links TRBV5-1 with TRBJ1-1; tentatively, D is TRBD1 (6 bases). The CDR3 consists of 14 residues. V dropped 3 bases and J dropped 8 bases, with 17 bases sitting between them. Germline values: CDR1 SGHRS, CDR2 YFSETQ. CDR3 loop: CASSSELDRAEAFF. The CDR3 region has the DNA TGCGCCAGCAGCTCGGAGTTGGACAGAGCCGAAGCTTTCTTT.